One TCR beta chain is described in this entry. In the source study's methods: From reference gene primer amplification, estimates of nucleated cell counts were derived. Assay used: immunoSEQ multiplex PCR; TCRdb lists only in-frame clones, some missing. V and J calls and clone size come straight from that table; D and trimming were deduced from the DNA. The sample lists 350,000 to 450,000 clones, 85% to 90% seen once, with around 1.7% in the top ten. This sample was taken from a study of blood T cell repertoires in COVID-19. Whole-study context: Nucleic acid was either cDNA or gDNA, and it came from T cells, B-cell-depleted T cells, or PBMCs.

The CDR3 is 13 amino acids. Trimming pared 5 bases from V and 1 base from J, leaving 8 bases between. Germline V gives CDR1 MNHEY, CDR2 SVGEGT. Participants were aged roughly 18 to 90 years from about two dozen US areas. What the recovered Cohort 3 donors had was two negative PCRs, clearance, or symptom resolution. This receptor was taken from a woman younger than 45 who had recovered from COVID-19. Sequenced input: PBMCs or T cells enriched from blood (not recorded which). V and J are TRBV6-2 or TRBV6-3 and TRBJ1-1; no clear D. The CDR3 here is CASSVRRNTEAFF. The CDR3 DNA reads as TGTGCCAGCAGTGTTAGGAGGAACACTGAAGCTTTCTTT.